Listed here are 21 T cell receptor beta chains from one sample, sequenced in a study of PD-L1 blockade in urothelial cancer. The assay was immunoSEQ multiplex PCR, and TCRdb's table has in-frame clones only and misses some. The sample lists around 51,000 clones, approximately 84% occurring once. The sample was PBMCs, taken around atezolizumab (anti-PD-L1) treatment. Receptor source: a man in his sixties with urothelial cancer.

The rearrangement uses TRBV5-1 and TRBJ1-4; D possibly corresponds to TRBD1 (6 bases). This CDR3 has 14 residues. Germline V gives CDR1 SGHRS, CDR2 YFSETQ. V was shortened by 2 bases and J by 6 bases, with 11 bases between the two germline ends. The CDR3 sequence is CASSFTGRDEKLFF. CDR3 in DNA: TGCGCCAGCAGCTTCACAGGGAGGGATGAAAAACTGTTTTTT. The whole variable domain, remainder taken from reference TRBV5-1 and TRBJ1-4, is KAGVTQTPRYLIKTRGQQVTLSCSPISGHRSVSWYQQTPGQGLQFLFEYFSETQRNKGNFPGRFSGRQFSNSRSEMNVSTLELGDSALYLCASSFTGRDEKLFFGSGTQLSVL.

Only one count was recorded for this clone. This chain joins TRBV25-1 and TRBJ1-6; D possibly corresponds to TRBD1 (6 bases). Between the trimmed V and J ends, which lost 5 bases and 6 bases, there was a span of 11 bases. CDR3 length: 14 residues. Germline CDR1 is MGHDK and CDR2 is SYGVNS. The CDR3 region has the DNA TGTGCCAGCAGTAGGGGGAAGGGTAATTCACCCCTCCACTTT. Translation gives CASSRGKGNSPLHF.

The chain recombines TRBV5-4 with TRBJ1-4; D is ambiguous. CDR1 SGHNT and CDR2 YYREEE come from the germline V gene (reference sequence). This CDR3 spans 13 amino acids. V gave up 2 bases and J gave up 5 bases, with 7 bases separating them. CDR3 loop: CASSLGLNEKLFF. In DNA, the CDR3 is TGTGCCAGCAGCTTAGGACTAAATGAAAAACTGTTTTTT.

This sequence joins TRBV5-1 and TRBJ2-3; 7 positions agree with TRBD1. After removal of 5 bases from V and 3 bases from J, the junction contained 6 bases not matched to a gene. There are 14 residues in the CDR3. The germline V gene encodes CDR1 SGHRS and CDR2 YFSETQ. The CDR3 sequence: CASRFGQETDTQYF. DNA for the CDR3: TGCGCCAGCAGGTTCGGACAGGAGACAGATACGCAGTATTTT.

The chain carries TRBV5-1 and TRBJ2-1; 8 nucleotides match TRBD1. This CDR3 is 14 amino acids long. V shed 7 bases and J 9 bases; nucleotides not matched to a gene: 12. The germline V gene encodes CDR1 SGHRS and CDR2 YFSETQ. The CDR3 DNA is TGCGCCAGCTATGGGGACAGGCTAACTAGTGAGCAGTTCTTC. It is translated as CASYGDRLTSEQFF. Using reference TRBV5-1 and TRBJ2-1 for the parts outside the CDR3, the full variable domain is KAGVTQTPRYLIKTRGQQVTLSCSPISGHRSVSWYQQTPGQGLQFLFEYFSETQRNKGNFPGRFSGRQFSNSRSEMNVSTLELGDSALYLCASYGDRLTSEQFFGPGTRLTVL.

V is TRBV30 and J is TRBJ2-5; TRBD2 agrees at 8 bases. The CDR3 is 15 amino acids. Germline CDR1 is GTSNPN and CDR2 is SVGIG (reference sequence). The junction had 13 bases not matched to a gene; V was cut back by 5 bases and J by 5 bases. CDR3 DNA: TGTGCCTGGGAGCCCGGGAGGGGCAGGGTGGAGACCCAGTACTTC. Its protein is CAWEPGRGRVETQYF. Supplemented by reference TRBV30 and TRBJ2-5, the full variable domain reads SQTIHQWPATLVQPVGSPLSLECTVEGTSNPNLYWYRQAAGRGLQLLFYSVGIGQISSEVPQNLSASRPQDRQFILSSKKLLLSDSGFYLCAWEPGRGRVETQYFGPGTRLLVL.

This chain uses TRBV9 with TRBJ2-3, with 8 bases that match TRBD2. After removal of 0 bases from V and 5 bases from J, the junction contained 8 bases not matched to a gene. There are 16 residues in the CDR3. CDR1 is SGDLS and CDR2 is YYNGEE in the germline V gene. The CDR3 DNA sequence: TGTGCCAGCAGCGTAGGGACTAGCAACTCTGGAGATACGCAGTATTTT. Translating it yields CASSVGTSNSGDTQYF.

V gene TRBV7-9 combines with J gene TRBJ1-4, with a tentative D call TRBD1 (6 bases). From germline, CDR1 is SEHNR and CDR2 FQNEAQ (reference sequence). V shed 4 bases and J shed 5 bases, with 14 bases lying between them. This CDR3 region has 15 residues. The CDR3 DNA reads as TGTGCCAGCAGCTGGGCGGCAGGGGAGAATGAAAAACTGTTTTTT. As protein: CASSWAAGENEKLFF.

The J gene is TRBJ1-1, the V gene TRBV4-2, with TRBD1 as a possible D gene (6 bases). V was trimmed by 2 bases and J by 4 bases, leaving 14 bases between them. The CDR3 spans 15 residues. CDR1 LGHNA and CDR2 YNFKEQ come from the germline V gene. In DNA form, the CDR3 reads TGTGCCAGCAGCCAAAACCTAGGGGGGGGCACTGAAGCTTTCTTT. It yields the protein CASSQNLGGGTEAFF.

The chain employs TRBV7-2 and TRBJ2-7; TRBD1 is a possible D gene (6 bases). CDR3 size: 14 residues. V lost 5 bases and J lost 9, with 20 bases in between. Germline V CDR1 and CDR2: SGHTA, FQGNSA. The CDR3 here is CASSLRDNYNGQYF. In DNA, the CDR3 is TGTGCCAGCAGCCTCCGGGACAATTATAATGGGCAGTACTTC.

The chain employs TRBV2 and TRBJ2-7, with a weak D call TRBD2 (5 bases). From germline, CDR1 is SNHLY and CDR2 FYNNEI. This CDR3 region has 14 residues. Trimming shortened V by 2 bases and J by 10 bases, and 18 bases separated the two germline ends. The DNA for the CDR3 is TGTGCCAGCAGTGAAACCCGGGATTATGGCGATCAGTACTTC. Protein product: CASSETRDYGDQYF.

The genes are TRBV19 and TRBJ2-2; 10 nucleotides match TRBD1. CDR1 and CDR2 (germline): LNHDA, SQIVND (reference sequence). V dropped 8 bases and J dropped 1; count of bases not matched to a gene: 1. The CDR3 has 14 residues. DNA of the CDR3: TGTGCCAGTGGGACAGGGGTGAACACCGGGGAGCTGTTTTTT. This translates into CASGTGVNTGELFF.

The chain combines TRBV5-1 with TRBJ2-2, with 8 positions matching TRBD2. The length of the CDR3 is 16 residues. Trimming at V came to 1 base and at J to 0 bases, leaving 2 bases not matched to a gene. The germline gives CDR1 SGHRS, CDR2 YFSETQ. CDR3 residues: CASSLLAGSNTGELFF. CDR3 DNA: TGCGCCAGCAGCTTGTTAGCGGGATCGAACACCGGGGAGCTGTTTTTT.

The J gene is TRBJ2-2, the V gene TRBV7-2, with a weak D call TRBD2 (5 bases). V was pared by 4 bases and J by 5 bases, with 17 bases between. Per germline, CDR1 SGHTA and CDR2 FQGNSA. The CDR3 sequence is 16 residues long. This CDR3 is CASSSYLRGSTGELFF. The CDR3 DNA reads as TGTGCCAGCAGCTCTTACCTCCGAGGGTCGACCGGGGAGCTGTTTTTT.

The V gene is TRBV11-1, the J gene TRBJ2-3; D not resolved. The CDR3 is 12 residues long. Germline CDR1 and CDR2: SGHAT and FQDESV (reference sequence). V shed 4 bases and J shed 3 bases, with 5 bases lying between them. This chain's CDR3 is CASSSLTDTQYF. The CDR3 DNA follows: TGTGCCAGCAGCTCCTTAACAGATACGCAGTATTTT.

The chain couples TRBV4-1 to TRBJ2-7, with 11 bases identical to TRBD1. The CDR3 spans 15 residues. V trimming: 0 bases; J trimming: 4 bases; junction bases outside the gene matches: 2. Germline-derived CDR1 and CDR2 are MGHRA and YSYEKL. CDR3 protein: CASSQEGTGGYEQYF. The CDR3 DNA is TGCGCCAGCAGCCAAGAGGGGACAGGGGGATACGAGCAGTACTTC.

This clone was detected only a few times. The chain has TRBV10-3 and TRBJ2-2; 9 bases are shared with TRBD1. Trimming removed 4 bases from V and 7 bases from J; junction bases left unmatched: 10. CDR1 is ENHRY, CDR2 SYGVKD, per germline. The CDR3 totals 16 residues. Here the CDR3 reads CAISGTGGAMVGELFF. The CDR3 nucleotides are TGTGCCATCAGTGGAACAGGGGGCGCTATGGTCGGGGAGCTGTTTTTT.

This clone was counted a single time. The V and J genes are TRBV28 and TRBJ1-1, with 10 positions matching TRBD1. The CDR3 has 13 residues. Germline V lookup: CDR1 MDHEN, CDR2 SYDVKM. V shed 5 bases, J shed 11 bases, and the junction held 8 bases outside the gene matches. In DNA, the CDR3 is TGTGCCAGCAGTCTACGGACAGGGGGGAAGGCTTTCTTT. Amino acids: CASSLRTGGKAFF.

The V gene is TRBV10-2, the J gene TRBJ2-5, with TRBD2 identical over 9 bases. Trimming cost V 6 bases and J 4 bases; bases outside gene matches: 6. This CDR3 is built from 14 residues. CDR1 and CDR2 (germline): WSHSY, SAAADI. Written as DNA, the CDR3 is TGCGCCAGCAGCCTAGCGGGGCTAGGAGAGACCCAGTACTTC. Residues: CASSLAGLGETQYF.

The genes are TRBV6-1 and TRBJ2-6, with D possibly being TRBD2 (6 bases). The germline V gene has CDR1 MNHNS and CDR2 SASEGT. Trimming left V 11 bases short and J 0 bases short, with 8 bases between. The length of the CDR3 is 13 residues. In nucleotides, the CDR3 is TGTGCCGGGGGGAACTCTGGGGCCAACGTCCTGACTTTC. The encoded protein is CAGGNSGANVLTF.

The CDR3: CASSPGLAGVHEQFF. The CDR3 region has the DNA TGTGCCAGCAGCCCAGGACTAGCGGGAGTTCATGAGCAGTTCTTC. This chain connects TRBV11-3 to TRBJ2-1; 13 positions agree with TRBD2. The CDR3 contains 15 residues. Germline CDR1 is SGHNT and CDR2 is YENEEA. J gave up 8 bases and V 5 bases, and 6 bases lay outside the gene matches.